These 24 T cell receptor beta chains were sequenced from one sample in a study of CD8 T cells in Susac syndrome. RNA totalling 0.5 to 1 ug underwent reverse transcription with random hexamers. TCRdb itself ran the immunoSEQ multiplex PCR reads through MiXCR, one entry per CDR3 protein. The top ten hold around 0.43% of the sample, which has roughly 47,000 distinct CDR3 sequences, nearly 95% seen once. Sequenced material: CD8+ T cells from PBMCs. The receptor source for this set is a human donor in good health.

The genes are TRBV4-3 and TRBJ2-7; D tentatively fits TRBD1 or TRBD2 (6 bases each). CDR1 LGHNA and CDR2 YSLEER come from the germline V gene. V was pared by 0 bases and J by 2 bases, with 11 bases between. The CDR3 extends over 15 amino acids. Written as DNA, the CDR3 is TGCGCCAGCAGCCAAGAAGAAGGGGGGACCTACGAGCAGTACTTC. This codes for CASSQEEGGTYEQYF.

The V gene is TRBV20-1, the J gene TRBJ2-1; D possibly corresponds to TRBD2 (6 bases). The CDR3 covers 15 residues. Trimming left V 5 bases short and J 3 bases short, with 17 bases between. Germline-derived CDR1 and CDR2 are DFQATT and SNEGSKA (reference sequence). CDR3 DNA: TGCAGTGCTCCCCCCCTAGCGAACAACTACAATGAGCAGTTCTTC. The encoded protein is CSAPPLANNYNEQFF.

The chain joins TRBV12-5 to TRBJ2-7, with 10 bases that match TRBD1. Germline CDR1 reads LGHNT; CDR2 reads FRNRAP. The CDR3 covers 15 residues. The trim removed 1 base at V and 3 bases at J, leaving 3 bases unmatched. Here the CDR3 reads CASGLGQGAVYEQYF. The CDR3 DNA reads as TGTGCTAGTGGTTTGGGACAGGGGGCAGTCTACGAGCAGTACTTC.

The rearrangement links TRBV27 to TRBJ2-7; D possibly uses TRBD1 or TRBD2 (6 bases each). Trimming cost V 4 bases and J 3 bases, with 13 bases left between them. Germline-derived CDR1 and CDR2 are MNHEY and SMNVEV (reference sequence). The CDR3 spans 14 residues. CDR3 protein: CASSWVGGIYEQYF. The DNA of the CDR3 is TGTGCCAGCAGTTGGGTAGGGGGGATCTACGAGCAGTACTTC.

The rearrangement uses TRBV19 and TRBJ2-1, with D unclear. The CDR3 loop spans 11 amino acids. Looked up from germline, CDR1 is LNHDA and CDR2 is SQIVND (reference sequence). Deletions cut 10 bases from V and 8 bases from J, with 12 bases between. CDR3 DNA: TGTGCCACCCGGGTGGTCGATGAGCAGTTCTTC. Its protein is CATRVVDEQFF. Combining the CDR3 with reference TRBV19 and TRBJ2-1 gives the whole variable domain DGGITQSPKYLFRKEGQNVTLSCEQNLNHDAMYWYRQDPGQGLRLIYYSQIVNDFQKGDIAEGYSVSREKKESFPLTVTSAQKNPTAFYLCATRVVDEQFFGPGTRLTVL.

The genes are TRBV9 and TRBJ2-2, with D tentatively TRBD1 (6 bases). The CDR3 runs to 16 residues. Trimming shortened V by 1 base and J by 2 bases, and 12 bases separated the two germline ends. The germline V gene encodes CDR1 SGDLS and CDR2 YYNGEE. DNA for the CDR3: TGTGCCAGCAGCGTAATCGGACAGATCAACACCGGGGAGCTGTTTTTT. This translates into CASSVIGQINTGELFF. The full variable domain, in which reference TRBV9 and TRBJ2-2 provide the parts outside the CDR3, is DSGVTQTPKHLITATGQRVTLRCSPRSGDLSVYWYQQSLDQGLQFLIQYYNGEERAKGNILERFSAQQFPDLHSELNLSSLELGDSALYFCASSVIGQINTGELFFGEGSRLTVL.

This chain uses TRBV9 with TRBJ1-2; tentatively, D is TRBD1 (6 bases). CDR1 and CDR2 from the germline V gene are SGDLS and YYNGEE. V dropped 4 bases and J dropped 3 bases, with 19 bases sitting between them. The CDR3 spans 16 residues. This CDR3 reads CASSHTTGKSDYGYTF. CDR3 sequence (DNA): TGTGCCAGCAGCCATACTACAGGGAAATCGGACTATGGCTACACCTTC.

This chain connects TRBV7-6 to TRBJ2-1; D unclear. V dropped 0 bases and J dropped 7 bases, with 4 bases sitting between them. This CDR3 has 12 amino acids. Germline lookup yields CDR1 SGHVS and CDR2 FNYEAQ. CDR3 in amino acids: CASSLAANEQFF. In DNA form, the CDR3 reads TGTGCCAGCAGCTTAGCCGCAAATGAGCAGTTCTTC. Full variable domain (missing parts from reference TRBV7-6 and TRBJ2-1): GAGVSQSPRYKVTKRGQDVALRCDPISGHVSLYWYRQALGQGPEFLTYFNYEAQQDKSGLPNDRFSAERPEGSISTLTIQRTEQRDSAMYRCASSLAANEQFFGPGTRLTVL.

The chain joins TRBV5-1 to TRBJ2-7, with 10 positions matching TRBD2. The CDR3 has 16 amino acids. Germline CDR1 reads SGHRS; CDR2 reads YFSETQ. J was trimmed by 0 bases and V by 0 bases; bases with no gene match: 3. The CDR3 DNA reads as TGCGCCAGCAGCTTGGCTGGGACTAGCGTCTCCTACGAGCAGTACTTC. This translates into CASSLAGTSVSYEQYF.

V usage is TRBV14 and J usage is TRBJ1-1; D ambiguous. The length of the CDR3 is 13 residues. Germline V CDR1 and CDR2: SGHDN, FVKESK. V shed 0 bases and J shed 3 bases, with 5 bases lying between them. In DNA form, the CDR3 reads TGTGCCAGCAGCCAAGATTTCTACACTGAAGCTTTCTTT. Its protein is CASSQDFYTEAFF.

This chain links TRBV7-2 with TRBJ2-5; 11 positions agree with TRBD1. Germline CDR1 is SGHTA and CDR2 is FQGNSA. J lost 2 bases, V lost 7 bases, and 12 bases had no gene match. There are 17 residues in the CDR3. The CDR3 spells CASNPPPGQGVQETQYF. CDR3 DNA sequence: TGTGCCAGCAACCCACCACCGGGACAGGGGGTACAAGAGACCCAGTACTTC.

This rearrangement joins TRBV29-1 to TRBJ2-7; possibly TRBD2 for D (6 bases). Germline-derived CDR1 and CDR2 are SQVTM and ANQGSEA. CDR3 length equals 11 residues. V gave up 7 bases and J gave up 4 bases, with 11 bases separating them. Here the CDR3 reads CSARDSYEQYF. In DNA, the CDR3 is TGCAGCGCACGGGACTCGTACGAGCAGTACTTC.

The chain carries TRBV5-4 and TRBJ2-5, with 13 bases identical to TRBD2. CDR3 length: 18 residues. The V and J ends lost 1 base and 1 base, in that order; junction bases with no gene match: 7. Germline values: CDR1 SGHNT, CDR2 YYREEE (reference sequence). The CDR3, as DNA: TGTGCCAGCAGCTTGATGGGACTAGCGGGACTGGCCCAAGAGACCCAGTACTTC. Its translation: CASSLMGLAGLAQETQYF. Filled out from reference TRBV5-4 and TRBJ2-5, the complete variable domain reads ETGVTQSPTHLIKTRGQQVTLRCSSQSGHNTVSWYQQALGQGPQFIFQYYREEENGRGNFPPRFSGLQFPNYSSELNVNALELDDSALYLCASSLMGLAGLAQETQYFGPGTRLLVL.

CDR3 amino acids: CASSFMGSYEQYF. The CDR3 DNA reads TGTGCCAGCAGCTTTATGGGGTCCTACGAGCAGTACTTC. V usage is TRBV5-4 and J usage is TRBJ2-7; D remains unclear. The CDR3 length is 13 residues. CDR1 and CDR2 (germline): SGHNT, YYREEE (reference sequence). V lost 2 bases and J 1 base, leaving 7 bases between the germline ends.

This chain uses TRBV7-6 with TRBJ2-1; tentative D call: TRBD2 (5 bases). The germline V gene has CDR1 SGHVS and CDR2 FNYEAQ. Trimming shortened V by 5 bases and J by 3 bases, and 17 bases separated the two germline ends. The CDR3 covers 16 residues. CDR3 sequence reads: CASSPGVGGDYNEQFF. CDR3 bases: TGTGCCAGCAGCCCCGGGGTGGGTGGGGACTACAATGAGCAGTTCTTC.

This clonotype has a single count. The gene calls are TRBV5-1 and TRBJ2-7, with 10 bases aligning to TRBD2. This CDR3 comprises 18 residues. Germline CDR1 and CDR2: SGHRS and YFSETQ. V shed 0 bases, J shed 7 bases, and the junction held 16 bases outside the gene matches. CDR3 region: CASSLDVSEPSGSGEQYF. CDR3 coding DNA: TGCGCCAGCAGCTTGGATGTCTCAGAGCCTAGCGGGAGTGGGGAGCAGTACTTC.

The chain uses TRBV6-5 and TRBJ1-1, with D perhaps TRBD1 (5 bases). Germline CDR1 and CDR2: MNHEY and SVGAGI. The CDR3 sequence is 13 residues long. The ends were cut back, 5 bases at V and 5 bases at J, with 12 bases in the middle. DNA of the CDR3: TGTGCCAGCAGTGGGGGGGGTCGAACTGAAGCTTTCTTT. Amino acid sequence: CASSGGGRTEAFF.

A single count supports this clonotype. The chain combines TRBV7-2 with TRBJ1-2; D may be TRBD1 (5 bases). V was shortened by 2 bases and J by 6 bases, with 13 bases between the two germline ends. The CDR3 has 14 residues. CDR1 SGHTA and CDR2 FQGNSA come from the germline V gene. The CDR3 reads CASSLLWGSDGYTF. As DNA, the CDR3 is TGTGCCAGCAGCTTACTGTGGGGCAGTGATGGCTACACCTTC.

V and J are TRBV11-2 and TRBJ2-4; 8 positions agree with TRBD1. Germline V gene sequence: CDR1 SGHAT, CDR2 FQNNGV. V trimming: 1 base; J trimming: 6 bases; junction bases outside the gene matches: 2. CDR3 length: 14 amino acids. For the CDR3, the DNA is TGTGCCAGCAGCTTAGTTGACAGGGGAAACATTCAGTACTTC. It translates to CASSLVDRGNIQYF.

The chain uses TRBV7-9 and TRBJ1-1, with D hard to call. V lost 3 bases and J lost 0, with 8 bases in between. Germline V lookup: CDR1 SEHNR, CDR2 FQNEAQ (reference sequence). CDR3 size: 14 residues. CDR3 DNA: TGTGCCAGCAGCTTGGGGTTAATGAACACTGAAGCTTTCTTT. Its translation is CASSLGLMNTEAFF.

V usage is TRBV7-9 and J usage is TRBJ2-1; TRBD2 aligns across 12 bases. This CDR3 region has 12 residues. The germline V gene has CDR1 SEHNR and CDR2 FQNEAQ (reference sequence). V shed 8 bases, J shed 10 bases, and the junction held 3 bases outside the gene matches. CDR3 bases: TGTGCCAGCGGACTAGCGGGATTCGAGCAGTTCTTC. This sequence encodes CASGLAGFEQFF.

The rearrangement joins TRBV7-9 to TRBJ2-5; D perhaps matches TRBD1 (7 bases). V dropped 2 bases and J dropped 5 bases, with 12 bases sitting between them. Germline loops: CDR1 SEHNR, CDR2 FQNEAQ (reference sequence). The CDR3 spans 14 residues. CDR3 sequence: CASSLSSGGETQYF. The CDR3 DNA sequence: TGTGCCAGCAGCTTATCCTCAGGGGGGGAGACCCAGTACTTC.

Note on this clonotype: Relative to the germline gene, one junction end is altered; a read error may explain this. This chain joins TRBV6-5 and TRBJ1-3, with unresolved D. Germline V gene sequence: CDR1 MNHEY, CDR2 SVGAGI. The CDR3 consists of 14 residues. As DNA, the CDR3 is TGTGCCAGCAGTTCGGTCCGCTCTGAAAACACCATATATTTT. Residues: CASSSVRSENTIYF.

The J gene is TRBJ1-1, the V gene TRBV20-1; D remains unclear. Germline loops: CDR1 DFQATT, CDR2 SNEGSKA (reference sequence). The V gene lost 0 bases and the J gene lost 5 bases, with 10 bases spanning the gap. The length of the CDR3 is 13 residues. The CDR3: CSARDLRKTEAFF. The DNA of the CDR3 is TGCAGTGCTAGAGATCTTCGGAAAACTGAAGCTTTCTTT.